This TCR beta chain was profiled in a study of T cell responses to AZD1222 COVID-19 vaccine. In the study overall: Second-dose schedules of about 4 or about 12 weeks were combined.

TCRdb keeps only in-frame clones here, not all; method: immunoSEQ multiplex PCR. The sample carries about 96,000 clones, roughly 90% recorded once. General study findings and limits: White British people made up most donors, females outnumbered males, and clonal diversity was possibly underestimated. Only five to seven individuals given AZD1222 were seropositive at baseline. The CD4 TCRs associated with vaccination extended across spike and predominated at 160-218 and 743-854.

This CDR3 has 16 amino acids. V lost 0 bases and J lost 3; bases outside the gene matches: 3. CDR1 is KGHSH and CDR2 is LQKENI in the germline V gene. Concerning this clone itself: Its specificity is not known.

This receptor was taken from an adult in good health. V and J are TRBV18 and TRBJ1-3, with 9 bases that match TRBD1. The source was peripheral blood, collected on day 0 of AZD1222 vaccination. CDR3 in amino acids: CASSPPGTGYGNTIYF. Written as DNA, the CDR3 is TGTGCCAGCTCACCACCCGGGACAGGGTATGGAAACACCATATATTTT.